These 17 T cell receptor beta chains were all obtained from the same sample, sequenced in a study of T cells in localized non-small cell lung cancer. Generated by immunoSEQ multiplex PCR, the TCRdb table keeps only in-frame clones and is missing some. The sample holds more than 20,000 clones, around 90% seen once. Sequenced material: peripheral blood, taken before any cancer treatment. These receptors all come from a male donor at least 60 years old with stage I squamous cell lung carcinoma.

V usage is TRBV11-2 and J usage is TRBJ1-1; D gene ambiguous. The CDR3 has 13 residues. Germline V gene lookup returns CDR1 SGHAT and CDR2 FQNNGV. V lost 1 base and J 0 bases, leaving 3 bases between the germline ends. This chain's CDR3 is CASSLGMNTEAFF. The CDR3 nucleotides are TGTGCCAGCAGCTTAGGCATGAACACTGAAGCTTTCTTT.

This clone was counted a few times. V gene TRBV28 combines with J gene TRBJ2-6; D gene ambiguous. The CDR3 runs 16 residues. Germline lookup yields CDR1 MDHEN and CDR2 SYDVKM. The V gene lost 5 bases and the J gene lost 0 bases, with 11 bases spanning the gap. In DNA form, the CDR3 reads TGTGCCAGCAGTCCCGCCGGCCACTCTGGGGCCAACGTCCTGACTTTC. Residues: CASSPAGHSGANVLTF.

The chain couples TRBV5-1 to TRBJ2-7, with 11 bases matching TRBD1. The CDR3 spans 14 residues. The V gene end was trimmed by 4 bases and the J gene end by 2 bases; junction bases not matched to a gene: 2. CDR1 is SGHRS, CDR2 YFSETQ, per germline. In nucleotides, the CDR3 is TGCGCCAGCAGCCCGGGACAGGGGGCCTACGAGCAGTACTTC. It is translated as CASSPGQGAYEQYF.

The CDR3: CASSAPGTSGGQTQYF. The CDR3 nucleotides are TGTGCCAGCAGTGCCCCCGGGACTAGCGGGGGGCAAACGCAGTATTTT. V is TRBV2 and J is TRBJ2-3; 15 bases match TRBD2. Looked up from germline, CDR1 is SNHLY and CDR2 is FYNNEI. CDR3 length: 16 residues. J gave up 9 bases and V 4 bases, and 8 bases lay outside the gene matches.

CDR3 bases: TGTGCCAGCAGAGACAGGCCCCCAAGGGATGAGCAGTTCTTC. Translation: CASRDRPPRDEQFF. This chain links TRBV28 with TRBJ2-1; perhaps TRBD1 as D (6 bases). Germline CDR1 is MDHEN and CDR2 is SYDVKM. The V gene lost 6 bases and the J gene lost 8 bases, with 17 bases spanning the gap. CDR3 length: 14 amino acids.

CDR3: CASQYAMNTEAFF. The CDR3 region has the DNA TGTGCCAGTCAGTATGCGATGAACACTGAAGCTTTCTTT. V and J are TRBV19 and TRBJ1-1; D remains unclear. With 8 bases removed from V and 0 bases from J, the gap between germline ends came to 10 bases. The length of the CDR3 is 13 residues. Germline CDR1 and CDR2: LNHDA and SQIVND (reference sequence).

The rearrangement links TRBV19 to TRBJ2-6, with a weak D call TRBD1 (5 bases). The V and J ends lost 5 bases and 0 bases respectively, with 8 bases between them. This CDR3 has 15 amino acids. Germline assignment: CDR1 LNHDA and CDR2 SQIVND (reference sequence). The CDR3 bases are TGTGCCAGTAGTTCTGACAGCTCTGGGGCCAACGTCCTGACTTTC. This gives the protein CASSSDSSGANVLTF.

The CDR3 here is CASSEAGQGAREKLFF. CDR3 DNA: TGTGCCAGCAGTGAAGCAGGGCAGGGGGCGAGGGAAAAACTGTTTTTT. The V call is TRBV2, the J call TRBJ1-4; 8 bases are shared with TRBD1. The germline V gene has CDR1 SNHLY and CDR2 FYNNEI. V trimming: 0 bases; J trimming: 8 bases; junction bases outside the gene matches: 8. The CDR3 sequence is 16 residues long.

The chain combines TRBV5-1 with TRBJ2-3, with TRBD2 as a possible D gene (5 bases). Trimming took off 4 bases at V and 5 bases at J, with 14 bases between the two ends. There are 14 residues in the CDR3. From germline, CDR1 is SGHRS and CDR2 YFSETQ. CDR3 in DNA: TGCGCCAGCAGCCCGCGAGGGCGGCGAGATACGCAGTATTTT. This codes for CASSPRGRRDTQYF.

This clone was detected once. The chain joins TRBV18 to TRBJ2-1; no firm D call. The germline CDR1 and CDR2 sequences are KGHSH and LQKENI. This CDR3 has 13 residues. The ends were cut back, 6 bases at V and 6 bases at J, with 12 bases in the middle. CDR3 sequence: CASSSAVINEQFF. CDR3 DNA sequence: TGTGCCAGCTCCTCGGCGGTGATCAATGAGCAGTTCTTC.

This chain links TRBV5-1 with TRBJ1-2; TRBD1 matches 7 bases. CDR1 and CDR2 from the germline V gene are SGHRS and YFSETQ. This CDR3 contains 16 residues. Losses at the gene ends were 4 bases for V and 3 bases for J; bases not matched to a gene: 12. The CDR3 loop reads CASSPSRGQPYYGYTF. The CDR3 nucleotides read TGCGCCAGCAGCCCCTCTCGGGGACAGCCTTACTATGGCTACACCTTC.

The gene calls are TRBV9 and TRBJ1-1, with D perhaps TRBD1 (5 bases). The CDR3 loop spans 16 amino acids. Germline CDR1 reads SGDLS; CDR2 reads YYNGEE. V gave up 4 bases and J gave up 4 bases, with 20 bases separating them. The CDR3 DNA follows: TGTGCCAGCAGCTCTACAGGTGGGGTACCATCCACTGAAGCTTTCTTT. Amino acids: CASSSTGGVPSTEAFF.

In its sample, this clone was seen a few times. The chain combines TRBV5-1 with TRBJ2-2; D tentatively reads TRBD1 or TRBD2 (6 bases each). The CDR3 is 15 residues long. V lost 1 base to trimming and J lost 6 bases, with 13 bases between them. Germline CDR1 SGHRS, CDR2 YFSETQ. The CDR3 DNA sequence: TGCGCCAGCAGCTTGTGGGGGGCTAAGGCCGGGGAGCTGTTTTTT. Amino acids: CASSLWGAKAGELFF.

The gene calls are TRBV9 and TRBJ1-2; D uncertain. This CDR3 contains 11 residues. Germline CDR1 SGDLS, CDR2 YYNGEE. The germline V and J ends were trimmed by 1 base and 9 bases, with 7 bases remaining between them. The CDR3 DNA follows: TGTGCCAGCAGCGTATCTTCGCGCTACACCTTC. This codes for CASSVSSRYTF.

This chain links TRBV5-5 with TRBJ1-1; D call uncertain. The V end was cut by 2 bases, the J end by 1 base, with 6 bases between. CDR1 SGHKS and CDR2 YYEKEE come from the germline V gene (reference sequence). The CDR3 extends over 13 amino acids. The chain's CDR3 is CASSFPGNTEAFF. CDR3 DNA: TGTGCCAGCAGCTTTCCAGGGAACACTGAAGCTTTCTTT.

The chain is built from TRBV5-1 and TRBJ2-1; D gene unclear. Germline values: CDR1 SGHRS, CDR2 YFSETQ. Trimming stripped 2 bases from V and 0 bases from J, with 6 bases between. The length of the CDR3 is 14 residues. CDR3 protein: CASSLVSSYNEQFF. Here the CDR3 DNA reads TGCGCCAGCAGCTTAGTAAGCTCCTACAATGAGCAGTTCTTC.

In DNA form, the CDR3 reads TGTGCCAGCAGCAAGGACAGGGCGTATAATTCACCCCTCCACTTT. This sequence encodes CASSKDRAYNSPLHF. The chain uses TRBV5-4 and TRBJ1-6; 8 bases match TRBD1. Germline V gene lookup returns CDR1 SGHNT and CDR2 YYREEE (reference sequence). V was clipped by 4 bases and J by 4 bases; unmatched bases: 4. This CDR3 region has 15 residues. The whole variable domain, filled in from reference TRBV5-4 and TRBJ1-6, reads ETGVTQSPTHLIKTRGQQVTLRCSSQSGHNTVSWYQQALGQGPQFIFQYYREEENGRGNFPPRFSGLQFPNYSSELNVNALELDDSALYLCASSKDRAYNSPLHFGNGTRLTVT.